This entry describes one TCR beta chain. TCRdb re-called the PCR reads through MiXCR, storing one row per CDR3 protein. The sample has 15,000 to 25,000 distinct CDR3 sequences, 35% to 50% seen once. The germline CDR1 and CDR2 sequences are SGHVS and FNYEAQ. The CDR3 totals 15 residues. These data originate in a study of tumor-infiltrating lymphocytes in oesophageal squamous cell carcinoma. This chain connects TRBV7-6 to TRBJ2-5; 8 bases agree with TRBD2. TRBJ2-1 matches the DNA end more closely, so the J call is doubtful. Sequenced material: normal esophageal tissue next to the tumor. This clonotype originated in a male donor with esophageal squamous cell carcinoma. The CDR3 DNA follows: TGTGCCAGCAGCTTAGCTAGCGGGATGTACAATGAGCAGTTCTTC. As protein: CASSLASGMYNEQFF.